The clone carrying this T cell receptor beta chain has only a few counts. These data are taken from a study of T-cell memory formation after mild COVID-19. There are 15 residues in the CDR3. Trimming at V came to 4 bases and at J to 6 bases, leaving 3 bases not matched to a gene. Germline loops: CDR1 SGHTA, CDR2 FQGTGA. TCRdb re-analysed the 5' RACE reads in MiXCR, keeping a single row per CDR3 protein. The table records 200,000 to 250,000 distinct CDR3 sequences, 8% to 9.5% of them present only once. V gene TRBV7-3 combines with J gene TRBJ2-3, with 14 bases lining up with TRBD2. This TCR derives from a man between 18 and 35 years old who had mild COVID-19 (a few samples of this study predate the infection). Cell type and time point are not known. Sequencing was carried out using PBMCs or a T cell subset sorted from them (not recorded which). This CDR3 reads CASSSRTSGGDTQYF. CDR3 in DNA: TGTGCCAGCAGCTCCCGGACTAGCGGGGGGGATACGCAGTATTTT.